This T cell receptor (beta chain) was captured in a study of blood T cell repertoires in COVID-19. Study summary: From the United States, Italy and Spain came samples of acute and convalescent COVID-19. T cells, B-cell-depleted T cells, or PBMCs provided the cDNA or gDNA that served as material.

The CDR3 sequence is 13 residues long. CDR1 is LNHDA and CDR2 is SQIVND in the germline V gene (reference sequence). Trimming left V 7 bases short and J 2 bases short, with 9 bases between. Methods used by the authors: Estimates of nucleated cell counts were drawn from the amplification of reference gene primers. The method was immunoSEQ multiplex PCR; TCRdb's version includes in-frame clones alone and lacks a portion of them. D and trimming come from the DNA, and the V and J calls and clone size come from that table. The repertoire includes 150,000 or so clones, around 90% of them detected once, and 1.5% sits in the top ten.

The sequencing sample was made of peripheral blood. The chain couples TRBV19 to TRBJ2-1; the D gene is possibly TRBD1 (5 bases). The TCR was taken from a woman aged 60-70 years with acute or convalescent COVID-19. The CDR3 DNA sequence: TGTGCCAGTACGCAGGGTACCTACAATGAGCAGTTCTTC. This codes for CASTQGTYNEQFF.